The rows below give T cell receptor beta chains drawn from one sample of a study of CD8+ T cells in alopecia areata. Only in-frame clones appear in the TCRdb table, and some are missing; sequencing was by immunoSEQ multiplex PCR. Among more than 75,000 clones listed, 35% to 45% were seen once. The sample consisted of CD4+ T cells sorted from blood. These receptors were collected from a human donor with alopecia areata. Each CDR3 is given with its conserved first and last residue. Each record gives: J gene, D gene, V gene, clone size, CDR3 DNA, CDR3 protein. The D gene is left open where the match is weak. A clone size is listed for some rows: how often the clone was seen (once, few, many), or a class if it is expanded.

TRBJ2-1 | . | TRBV27 | . | TGTGCCAGCTCCTCAGCAGGGGCGGCTCCAAATGAGCAGTTCTTC | CASSSAGAAPNEQFF
TRBJ2-7 | TRBD2 | TRBV15 | once | TGTGCCACCAGCAGATATAAAGGACTAGCGGAAGCCTACGAGCAGTACTTC | CATSRYKGLAEAYEQYF
TRBJ2-6 | TRBD1 | TRBV11-2 | few | TGTGCCAGCAGCCAAAGGCCCAGGGGGCCTGGGGCCAACGTCCTGACTTTC | CASSQRPRGPGANVLTF
TRBJ2-5 | . | TRBV5-1 | once | TGCGCCAGCAGCTTGGCCGTTGTAGAGACCCAGTACTTC | CASSLAVVETQYF
TRBJ2-7 | . | TRBV6-6 | . | TGTGCCAGCACCGAAAAACCCCACTACGAGCAGTACTTC | CASTEKPHYEQYF
TRBJ1-5 | . | TRBV30 | . | TGTGCCTGGAGTGTAAAAAACCGGGACACCGGACAGCCCCAGCATTTT | CAWSVKNRDTGQPQHF
TRBJ2-5 | TRBD1 | TRBV30 | . | TGTGCCTGGACCGGGGACAGGAACCAAGAGACCCAGTACTTC | CAWTGDRNQETQYF
TRBJ1-1 | . | TRBV29-1 | . | TGCAGCGTTGAAGCGGGGGGTTACACTGAAGCTTTCTTT | CSVEAGGYTEAFF
TRBJ2-7 | TRBD1 | TRBV28 | few | TGTGCCAGCAGTCGGACAGGGGGAGGTGGGACTCGGGAGCAGTACTTC | CASSRTGGGGTREQYF
TRBJ2-5 | . | TRBV7-2 | . | TGTGCCAGCAGCTACCAGCGGAGCCAAGAGACCCAGTACTTC | CASSYQRSQETQYF
TRBJ2-7 | . | TRBV6-1 | . | TGTGCCAGCTTGGGTTACGAGCAGTACTTC | CASLGYEQYF
TRBJ2-5 | TRBD1 | TRBV9 | . | TGTGCCAGCAGCTCCCTAATACGTGGGACAGGGATTCAGCGCGAGACCCAGTACTTC | CASSSLIRGTGIQRETQYF
TRBJ2-1 | TRBD1 | TRBV29-1 | few | TGCAGCGTTGAGTTCTCGGGACAGGAACCCTACAATGAGCAGTTCTTC | CSVEFSGQEPYNEQFF
TRBJ2-7 | TRBD1 | TRBV19 | few | TGTGCCAGCGCGGACAGGGGCTCGGTATACGAGCAGTACTTC | CASADRGSVYEQYF
TRBJ1-2 | . | TRBV5-4 | . | TGTGCCAGCAGCTCTACAGGAGCCGGAAACTATGGCTACACCTTC | CASSSTGAGNYGYTF
TRBJ1-6 | . | TRBV9 | few | TGTGCCAGCAGTCTGGATAATTCACCCCTCCACTTT | CASSLDNSPLHF
TRBJ2-5 | TRBD1 | TRBV4-1 | . | TGCGCCAGCAGCCAAGTTGCCCCTGGGACAGGTCAAGAGACCCAGTACTTC | CASSQVAPGTGQETQYF
TRBJ2-7 | . | TRBV29-1 | . | TGCAGCGTTGGAAAAAGCTCCTACGAGCAGTACTTC | CSVGKSSYEQYF
TRBJ2-5 | TRBD2 | TRBV4-1 | few | TGCGCCAGCAGCCAACCAATAGCGGGAACAGTGGAGACCCAGTACTTC | CASSQPIAGTVETQYF
TRBJ2-2 | . | TRBV7-2 | once | TGTGCCAGCAGCTCCACGGGGGAGAACACCGGGGAGCTGTTTTTT | CASSSTGENTGELFF
TRBJ1-2 | TRBD1 | TRBV10-3 | . | TGTGCCATCAGTGGGACAGGTAACTCTGGCTACACCTTC | CAISGTGNSGYTF
TRBJ2-7 | TRBD2 | TRBV29-1 | . | TGCAGCGTTAGCGGGGGCTACTACGAGCAGTACTTC | CSVSGGYYEQYF
TRBJ2-6 | . | TRBV4-2 | once | TGTGCCAGCAGCTACTCAGGGTTCGGGGCCAACGTCCTGACTTTC | CASSYSGFGANVLTF
TRBJ2-6 | . | TRBV25-1 | . | TGTGCCAGCAGGTCAAACCCGGGACTCCTCTCTGGGGCCAACGTCCTGACTTTC | CASRSNPGLLSGANVLTF
TRBJ2-7 | TRBD2 | TRBV29-1 | . | TGCAGCGTTGTACTAGCGGGAGCGGGCGAGCAGTACTTC | CSVVLAGAGEQYF